This TCR beta chain is from a study of T-cell reconstitution after alpha-beta-depleted transplantation in children. The TCRbeta library was prepared with unique molecular identifiers. TCRdb used MiXCR to reprocess the PCR reads, holding one entry per CDR3 protein. The sample lists some 590,000 distinct CDR3 sequences, 8% to 11% seen once, with roughly 4% in the top ten. Trimming removed 0 bases from V and 4 bases from J; junction bases left unmatched: 7. CDR3 length: 16 amino acids. CDR1 is SGHKS and CDR2 is YYEKEE in the germline V gene (reference sequence). This clonotype showed up just a few times.

The sequencing here drew on PBMCs from the stem cell graft donor, taken from the stem cell graft. The gene calls are TRBV5-5 and TRBJ2-1, with 7 bases matching TRBD2. The receptor was isolated from a human donor who donated a stem cell graft to a child with acute myeloid leukemia. CDR3 in amino acids: CASSLVLAGIYNEQFF. CDR3 coding DNA: TGTGCCAGCAGCTTGGTGTTAGCGGGTATATACAATGAGCAGTTCTTC.